These 23 T cell receptor beta chains were all obtained from the same sample, sequenced in a study of patients and donors after allogeneic stem cell transplantation. TCRdb re-called the RT-PCR reads with MiXCR, one entry per CDR3 protein. The data hold about 200,000 distinct CDR3 sequences, with 41% observed a single time. The sequenced sample was blood, either unsorted or a sorted T cell fraction (not recorded which). The receptors were sampled from a human donor who was either an allogeneic HSCT recipient or a stem cell or donor lymphocyte infusion donor (not recorded which). It is not recorded whose cells these are; they may come from a transplant donor.

The V gene is TRBV7-9, the J gene TRBJ1-3; D gene uncertain. Trimming removed 2 bases at V and 6 bases at J, with 11 bases between. CDR3 length: 14 residues. CDR1 and CDR2 (germline): SEHNR, FQNEAQ (reference sequence). CDR3 region: CASSLSPTANTIYF. CDR3 DNA: TGTGCCAGCAGCTTAAGTCCGACGGCAAACACCATATATTTT.

This clonotype was detected only a few times. The chain links TRBV6-5 to TRBJ1-2; 11 bases agree with TRBD1. The germline gives CDR1 MNHEY, CDR2 SVGAGI. The V gene end was trimmed by 2 bases and the J gene end by 1 base; junction bases not matched to a gene: 6. CDR3 length: 17 residues. CDR3 residues: CASSYRTGGRNNYGYTF. The CDR3 region has the DNA TGTGCCAGCAGTTACCGGACAGGGGGCAGGAATAACTATGGCTACACCTTC.

This clonotype occurred a few times. This sequence joins TRBV6-5 and TRBJ1-2, with D perhaps matching TRBD1 (6 bases). The CDR3 runs 15 residues. Trimming pared 6 bases from V and 2 bases from J, leaving 16 bases between. Germline loops: CDR1 MNHEY, CDR2 SVGAGI. The CDR3 spells CASSQTTGNNYGYTF. CDR3 DNA: TGTGCCAGCAGCCAGACTACAGGGAACAACTATGGCTACACCTTC.

This chain joins TRBV29-1 and TRBJ2-4; no clear D gene. There are 13 residues in the CDR3. The germline gives CDR1 SQVTM, CDR2 ANQGSEA. Trimming took 8 bases from V and 0 from J, leaving 11 bases between them. The CDR3 loop reads CSIAPLAKNIQYF. The CDR3, as DNA: TGCAGCATCGCACCTCTAGCCAAAAACATTCAGTACTTC.

The chain carries TRBV15 and TRBJ2-2; D is perhaps TRBD1 or TRBD2 (5 bases each). Per the germline V gene, CDR1 is LNHNV and CDR2 is YYDKDF (reference sequence). V was clipped by 4 bases and J by 2 bases, with 17 bases between them. This CDR3 contains 17 residues. Written as DNA, the CDR3 is TGTGCCACCAGCACCCCTTCTATGGGACCTAACACCGGGGAGCTGTTTTTT. It is translated as CATSTPSMGPNTGELFF.

This clonotype was seen only a few times. J is TRBJ2-1 and V is TRBV28; 8 nucleotides align to TRBD2. After removal of 3 bases from V and 4 bases from J, the junction contained 2 bases not matched to a gene. This CDR3 is 14 amino acids long. Germline V gene data show CDR1 as MDHEN and CDR2 as SYDVKM. CDR3 bases: TGTGCCAGCAGTTTGGGACTAGAGTACAATGAGCAGTTCTTC. It specifies CASSLGLEYNEQFF.

This clonotype has only a few counts. The chain joins TRBV14 to TRBJ2-7; 10 bases line up with TRBD2. Germline trimming cut 0 bases from V and 3 bases from J; bases unmatched to any gene: 5. Germline CDR1 reads SGHDN; CDR2 reads FVKESK. This CDR3 is 16 amino acids long. CDR3 sequence reads: CASSQDLTSGIYEQYF. Here the CDR3 DNA reads TGTGCCAGCAGCCAAGATCTCACTAGCGGGATCTACGAGCAGTACTTC.

V is TRBV12-3 or TRBV12-4 and J is TRBJ2-5; TRBD2 agrees at 7 bases. V shed 1 base and J 5 bases; nucleotides not matched to a gene: 4. This CDR3 is 14 amino acids long. In DNA, the CDR3 is TGTGCCAGCAGTTTAGGGACTAGAGGGGAGACCCAGTACTTC. Its protein product is CASSLGTRGETQYF.

This sequence joins TRBV6-2 or TRBV6-3 and TRBJ1-5; a possible D gene is TRBD1 (6 bases). Germline CDR1 MNHEY, CDR2 SVGEGT. CDR3 length: 18 amino acids. Trimming took 2 bases from V and 0 from J, leaving 17 bases between them. As DNA, the CDR3 is TGTGCCAGCAGTTACGGCCGGGACAAGGACTATAGCAATCAGCCCCAGCATTTT. This translates into CASSYGRDKDYSNQPQHF.

The V call is TRBV6-2 or TRBV6-3, the J call TRBJ2-7; D call uncertain. The V gene lost 6 bases and the J gene lost 1 base, with 7 bases spanning the gap. CDR1 is MNHEY and CDR2 is SVGEGT in the germline V gene. This CDR3 has 12 amino acids. The DNA for the CDR3 is TGTGCCAGCAGCCAAGTTTCCTACGAGCAGTACTTC. Encoded protein: CASSQVSYEQYF.

This clonotype was detected only a few times. The CDR3 region has the DNA TGTGCCAGCAGTACCTGGACTAGCGGACCGCCTGAGCAGTTCTTC. Amino acids: CASSTWTSGPPEQFF. The chain combines TRBV28 with TRBJ2-1; TRBD2 matches 10 bases. The germline gives CDR1 MDHEN, CDR2 SYDVKM. The CDR3 length is 15 residues. Unmatched junction bases numbered 10, after V lost 5 bases and J lost 9 bases.

This clonotype was counted only a few times. The CDR3 protein is CAISGDRENTEAFF. The CDR3 DNA reads as TGTGCCATCAGCGGGGACAGGGAGAACACTGAAGCTTTCTTT. V usage is TRBV10-3 and J usage is TRBJ1-1, with TRBD1 matching over 9 bases. The CDR3 totals 14 residues. The V and J ends lost 6 bases and 1 base, in that order; junction bases with no gene match: 3. The germline gives CDR1 ENHRY, CDR2 SYGVKD.

The chain is built from TRBV6-5 and TRBJ1-5, with 7 bases that match TRBD1. The CDR3 has 15 residues. Per the germline V gene, CDR1 is MNHEY and CDR2 is SVGAGI. V trimming: 6 bases; J trimming: 3 bases; junction bases outside the gene matches: 8. CDR3 coding DNA: TGTGCCAGCAGACCGACAGGGAGCGACAATCAGCCCCAGCATTTT. The encoded protein is CASRPTGSDNQPQHF.

The chain combines TRBV18 with TRBJ1-2; D not certain. The CDR3 consists of 15 residues. Trimming took off 2 bases at V and 8 bases at J, with 18 bases between the two ends. Germline assignment: CDR1 KGHSH and CDR2 LQKENI. This CDR3 reads CASSPETPTTRGYTF. The DNA of the CDR3 is TGTGCCAGCTCACCAGAGACACCCACGACAAGGGGCTACACCTTC.

V gene TRBV12-3 or TRBV12-4 combines with J gene TRBJ1-2; tentatively, D is TRBD1 (5 bases). Deletions cut 10 bases from V and 6 bases from J, with 18 bases between. The CDR3 is 13 residues long. In nucleotides, the CDR3 is TGTGCCATCTCGATAGGGGTTCCCCATGGCTACACCTTC. Protein: CAISIGVPHGYTF.

This clonotype turned up a few times. The chain combines TRBV12-3 or TRBV12-4 with TRBJ2-1, with TRBD2 matching 13 bases. This CDR3 comprises 18 residues. V shed 7 bases, J shed 0 bases, and the junction held 9 bases outside the gene matches. CDR3: CASNKGGLAGSSYNEQFF. As DNA, the CDR3 is TGTGCCAGCAACAAAGGGGGACTAGCGGGGAGCTCCTACAATGAGCAGTTCTTC.

The chain recombines TRBV7-9 with TRBJ2-1; tentative D call: TRBD2 (6 bases). Looked up from germline, CDR1 is SEHNR and CDR2 is FQNEAQ (reference sequence). The length of the CDR3 is 14 residues. The V and J ends lost 1 base and 8 bases respectively, with 12 bases between them. CDR3 coding DNA: TGTGCCAGCAGCTTAGAATCCAGGGAGGATGAGCAGTTCTTC. Translating gives CASSLESREDEQFF. The variable domain in full, with the rest retrieved from reference TRBV7-9 and TRBJ2-1, is DTGVSQNPRHKITKRGQNVTFRCDPISEHNRLYWYRQTLGQGPEFLTYFQNEAQLEKSRLLSDRFSAERPKGSFSTLEIQRTEQGDSAMYLCASSLESREDEQFFGPGTRLTVL.

The chain is built from TRBV30 and TRBJ1-5; no clear D gene. V was shortened by 0 bases and J by 1 base, with 10 bases between the two germline ends. The germline V gene encodes CDR1 GTSNPN and CDR2 SVGIG (reference sequence). The CDR3 loop spans 15 amino acids. CDR3 sequence reads: CAWSVPGLSNQPQHF. In nucleotides, the CDR3 is TGTGCCTGGAGTGTACCTGGGCTAAGCAATCAGCCCCAGCATTTT.

This clonotype was detected once. The genes are TRBV28 and TRBJ1-4; 9 positions match TRBD1. The CDR3 sequence is 15 residues long. The junction had 15 bases not matched to a gene; V was cut back by 3 bases and J by 16 bases. CDR1 and CDR2 from the germline V gene are MDHEN and SYDVKM. The CDR3, as DNA: TGTGCCAGCAGTTTTGGGGACAGGGATTCAGCCAATCAGTTTTTT. Its translation is CASSFGDRDSANQFF. The whole variable domain, filled in from reference TRBV28 and TRBJ1-4, reads DVKVTQSSRYLVKRTGEKVFLECVQDMDHENMFWYRQDPGLGLRLIYFSYDVKMKEKGDIPEGYSVSREKKERFSLILESASTNQTSMYLCASSFGDRDSANQFFGSGTQLSVL.

The chain links TRBV7-9 to TRBJ1-4; a possible D gene is TRBD1 (5 bases). V lost 6 bases to trimming and J lost 7 bases, with 27 bases between them. The CDR3 length is 18 residues. Germline CDR1 reads SEHNR; CDR2 reads FQNEAQ (reference sequence). CDR3 sequence: CASSRRPPPGPQAEKLFF. The CDR3 DNA follows: TGTGCCAGCAGTAGGCGGCCCCCGCCGGGACCCCAAGCTGAAAAACTGTTTTTT. The complete variable domain, with remaining parts taken from reference TRBV7-9 and TRBJ1-4, reads DTGVSQNPRHKITKRGQNVTFRCDPISEHNRLYWYRQTLGQGPEFLTYFQNEAQLEKSRLLSDRFSAERPKGSFSTLEIQRTEQGDSAMYLCASSRRPPPGPQAEKLFFGSGTQLSVL.

The chain couples TRBV24-1 to TRBJ1-1; 7 bases line up with TRBD1. The germline gives CDR1 KGHDR, CDR2 SFDVKD. The trim removed 8 bases at V and 2 bases at J, leaving 16 bases unmatched. The length of the CDR3 is 17 residues. As DNA, the CDR3 is TGTGCCACCACCTATCAGGGACAGAACTCGCCCAACACTGAAGCTTTCTTT. Translated: CATTYQGQNSPNTEAFF.

J is TRBJ2-7 and V is TRBV29-1; 9 positions match TRBD1. From germline, CDR1 is SQVTM and CDR2 ANQGSEA. Trimming removed 4 bases from V and 7 bases from J; junction bases left unmatched: 5. The CDR3 is made up of 12 amino acids. CDR3 nucleotide sequence: TGCAGCGTTGGTGGGACAGGGCGGGAGCAGTACTTC. It specifies CSVGGTGREQYF.

The chain uses TRBV29-1 and TRBJ1-4; a possible D gene is TRBD1 (5 bases). Trimming left V 6 bases short and J 8 bases short, with 19 bases between. The germline CDR1 and CDR2 sequences are SQVTM and ANQGSEA. This CDR3 has 14 amino acids. The CDR3 DNA reads TGCAGCGTGGAAACTGAACGCTGGGGGGAAAAACTGTTTTTT. This gives the protein CSVETERWGEKLFF.